One and the same sample provided the 17 T cell receptor beta chains below, sequenced in a study of T cells in Graves' hyperthyroidism and ophthalmopathy. Amplified TCR beta CDR3 regions derived from RNA transcripts. Using the HTBI primer set, a first-round RT-PCR was run on the TCR CDR3. From the multiplex PCR reads, TCRdb called clonotypes with MiXCR, one entry per CDR3 protein. The table lists around 340,000 distinct CDR3 sequences, about 18% of them singletons, with around a third in the top ten. Specimen: blood. The receptors shown here come from a woman aged 30 to 39 with Graves' hyperthyroidism that later progressed to Graves' ophthalmopathy.

This clonotype was seen many times. V and J are TRBV6-1 and TRBJ1-1, with D uncertain. The CDR3 is 14 amino acids. Trimming removed 2 bases from V and 4 bases from J, with 11 bases in between. Germline values: CDR1 MNHNS, CDR2 SASEGT. The CDR3 loop reads CASSEFRGTTEAFF. The CDR3 DNA reads TGTGCCAGCAGTGAATTCCGGGGTACCACTGAAGCTTTCTTT.

In this sample, this clonotype turned up many times. V is TRBV30 and J is TRBJ1-1; D call uncertain. There are 11 residues in the CDR3. V was shortened by 0 bases and J by 8 bases, with 7 bases between the two germline ends. Germline V gene sequence: CDR1 GTSNPN, CDR2 SVGIG (reference sequence). The CDR3, as DNA: TGTGCCTGGAGTGTACAAACCGAAGCTTTCTTT. This encodes CAWSVQTEAFF. The full variable domain, its missing parts supplied by reference TRBV30 and TRBJ1-1, is SQTIHQWPATLVQPVGSPLSLECTVEGTSNPNLYWYRQAAGRGLQLLFYSVGIGQISSEVPQNLSASRPQDRQFILSSKKLLLSDSGFYLCAWSVQTEAFFGQGTRLTVV.

This clonotype was counted many times. V is TRBV15 and J is TRBJ2-1; either TRBD1 or TRBD2 may fit D (6 bases each). The V gene's germline CDR1 is LNHNV and CDR2 YYDKDF (reference sequence). The CDR3 sequence is 16 residues long. Trimming left V 3 bases short and J 5 bases short, with 17 bases between. DNA for the CDR3: TGTGCCACCAGCAGTCCTTTTGGGGGGCAAAACAATGAGCAGTTCTTC. It is translated as CATSSPFGGQNNEQFF.

Many counts were recorded for this clonotype. V usage is TRBV12-3 or TRBV12-4 and J usage is TRBJ2-1, with TRBD2 matching 12 bases. Unmatched junction bases numbered 4, after V lost 3 bases and J lost 7 bases. There are 15 residues in the CDR3. The CDR3 sequence is CASSLLAGGLNEQFF. The CDR3 DNA reads TGTGCCAGCAGTTTGCTAGCGGGGGGGCTGAATGAGCAGTTCTTC.

This chain links TRBV12-3 or TRBV12-4 with TRBJ2-2, with TRBD2 matching over 11 bases. This CDR3 contains 16 residues. V gave up 6 bases and J gave up 1 base; unmatched junction bases: 4. The CDR3 loop is CASRPTSGGNTGELFF. In DNA, the CDR3 is TGTGCCAGCAGGCCTACTAGCGGGGGGAACACCGGGGAGCTGTTTTTT.

On this clonotype itself: The junction shows a germline mismatch at one end, possibly a read error. The chain combines TRBV5-1 with TRBJ1-1; tentatively, D is TRBD1 (6 bases). There are 13 residues in the CDR3. Looked up from germline, CDR1 is SGHRS and CDR2 is YFSETQ. CDR3: CASSLQGNTEACF. As DNA, the CDR3 is TGCGCCAGCAGCTTGCAGGGGAACACTGAAGCTTGCTTT. Filled out from reference TRBV5-1 and TRBJ1-1, the complete variable domain reads KAGVTQTPRYLIKTRGQQVTLSCSPISGHRSVSWYQQTPGQGLQFLFEYFSETQRNKGNFPGRFSGRQFSNSRSEMNVSTLELGDSALYLCASSLQGNTEACFGQGTRLTVV.

This clonotype was seen ten or more times. This chain joins TRBV27 and TRBJ2-7; weak D call: TRBD2 (6 bases). Trimming left V 3 bases short and J 6 bases short, with 21 bases between. Germline CDR1 reads MNHEY; CDR2 reads SMNVEV (reference sequence). The CDR3 extends over 16 amino acids. The CDR3 DNA sequence: TGTGCCAGCAGTTTTGACCGGGGACTGCCCCTCGGCGAGCAGTACTTC. Protein product: CASSFDRGLPLGEQYF.

This clonotype was observed many times. The chain recombines TRBV13 with TRBJ2-3, with D possibly being TRBD1 or TRBD2 (5 bases each). This CDR3 is 15 amino acids long. Germline CDR1 PRHDT, CDR2 FYEKMQ (reference sequence). V dropped 5 bases and J dropped 5 bases, with 17 bases sitting between them. Here the CDR3 DNA reads TGTGCCAGCAGCCGAGGGACCCCCCTGGGAGATACGCAGTATTTT. Translation gives CASSRGTPLGDTQYF.

This clonotype was detected ten times or more. The chain uses TRBV28 and TRBJ2-3; D may be TRBD1 (6 bases). V was shortened by 6 bases and J by 3 bases, with 16 bases between the two germline ends. The CDR3 spans 15 residues. Per germline, CDR1 MDHEN and CDR2 SYDVKM. This chain's CDR3 is CASSPRGRITDTQYF. CDR3 DNA: TGTGCCAGCAGCCCCAGGGGTAGAATAACAGATACGCAGTATTTT.

This clonotype was recorded many times. The gene calls are TRBV18 and TRBJ1-2; D call uncertain. CDR1 is KGHSH and CDR2 is LQKENI in the germline V gene. The V and J ends lost 4 bases and 8 bases respectively, with 8 bases between them. The CDR3 has 11 residues. This CDR3 is CASSLNSGYTF. The CDR3 coding sequence is TGTGCCAGCTCACTCAATAGCGGCTACACCTTC.

There are many counts of this clonotype. This rearrangement joins TRBV15 to TRBJ1-1; unclear D gene. The CDR3 has 14 amino acids. Germline CDR1 reads LNHNV; CDR2 reads YYDKDF (reference sequence). V lost 2 bases and J 5 bases, leaving 12 bases between the germline ends. Here the CDR3 DNA reads TGTGCCACCAGCAGACCGAGCTTGGGGACTGAAGCTTTCTTT. It encodes CATSRPSLGTEAFF.

This clonotype occurred a few times. The gene calls are TRBV19 and TRBJ1-4; tentatively, D is TRBD1 (5 bases). The CDR3 has 16 residues. Trimming stripped 3 bases from V and 6 bases from J, with 17 bases between. From germline, CDR1 is LNHDA and CDR2 SQIVND (reference sequence). The CDR3 reads CASSILGLGGDEKLFF. The CDR3 DNA reads as TGTGCCAGTAGTATTCTTGGATTGGGAGGGGATGAAAAACTGTTTTTT.

This clonotype has at least ten counts. The CDR3 region is CAWSPNVPGTQYF. In nucleotides, the CDR3 is TGTGCCTGGAGTCCGAACGTACCCGGTACGCAGTATTTT. The chain recombines TRBV30 with TRBJ2-3; D is uncertain. CDR3 length: 13 amino acids. Germline values: CDR1 GTSNPN, CDR2 SVGIG (reference sequence). The germline V and J ends were trimmed by 2 bases and 8 bases, with 14 bases remaining between them.

The rearrangement joins TRBV12-3 or TRBV12-4 to TRBJ1-3; a weak D match, TRBD1 (5 bases). Trimming removed 3 bases at V and 2 bases at J, with 11 bases between. The CDR3 consists of 15 residues. The CDR3: CASSFGGAAGNTIYF. The CDR3 region has the DNA TGTGCCAGCAGTTTCGGCGGGGCGGCTGGAAACACCATATATTTT.

This clonotype was seen a handful of times. V and J are TRBV18 and TRBJ2-1; no firm D call. Trimming pared 4 bases from V and 7 bases from J, leaving 8 bases between. The length of the CDR3 is 12 residues. Germline V lookup: CDR1 KGHSH, CDR2 LQKENI. CDR3 sequence (DNA): TGTGCCAGCTCACTAGCCAAGAATGAGCAGTTCTTC. Its protein is CASSLAKNEQFF.

This clonotype appeared a few times. The V call is TRBV5-1, the J call TRBJ2-2, with 10 positions matching TRBD2. V shed 4 bases, J shed 6 bases, and the junction held 3 bases outside the gene matches. Germline lookup yields CDR1 SGHRS and CDR2 YFSETQ. The CDR3 runs to 14 residues. The CDR3 spells CASSPGTSAGELFF. The DNA for the CDR3 is TGCGCCAGCAGCCCCGGGACTAGCGCCGGGGAGCTGTTTTTT.

This clonotype has at least ten counts. The V gene is TRBV20-1, the J gene TRBJ2-3, with a possible D match to TRBD2 (6 bases). Trimming removed 0 bases at V and 2 bases at J, with 15 bases between. Germline lookup yields CDR1 DFQATT and CDR2 SNEGSKA (reference sequence). The CDR3 runs to 16 residues. The DNA for the CDR3 is TGCAGTGCTAGAGATCTCGCTAGCGTCTCCACAGATACGCAGTATTTT. Protein product: CSARDLASVSTDTQYF.